The next 17 T cell receptor beta chains were all read from a single sample in a study of T cell repertoires in cytomegalovirus infection. TCRdb re-analysed the reads in MiXCR, keeping a single row per CDR3 protein. The table shows fewer than 700,000 distinct CDR3 sequences, with roughly a quarter occurring only once. The sample comprised CD8+ T cells from PBMCs. Receptor source: a human donor in good health (CMV status not recorded). Some clones in this sample may be carry-over from other donors' samples.

This clonotype was seen only a few times. CDR3 coding DNA: TGTGCCAGCAGCGGCGGACAGCGCTATGGCTACACCTTC. Translation gives CASSGGQRYGYTF. This rearrangement joins TRBV7-4 to TRBJ1-2; a possible D gene is TRBD1 (6 bases). Germline CDR1 reads SGHVT; CDR2 reads SQSDAQ. Trimming stripped 5 bases from V and 4 bases from J, with 11 bases between. The CDR3 totals 13 residues.

The chain joins TRBV5-1 to TRBJ1-1, with a tentative D call TRBD1 (5 bases). Germline V gives CDR1 SGHRS, CDR2 YFSETQ. This CDR3 comprises 15 residues. The V end lost 0 bases, the J end lost 3 bases, and 12 bases lay between the germline ends. The CDR3 loop reads CASSLVLDRDTEAFF. The CDR3 nucleotides read TGCGCCAGCAGCTTGGTACTCGACAGAGACACTGAAGCTTTCTTT.

This clonotype appeared a few times. The J gene is TRBJ2-1, the V gene TRBV5-1; 8 bases match TRBD1. Germline trimming cut 4 bases from V and 5 bases from J; bases unmatched to any gene: 8. This CDR3 comprises 15 residues. The germline V gene encodes CDR1 SGHRS and CDR2 YFSETQ. CDR3 coding DNA: TGCGCCAGCAGCCCGGACAGGGAGTACAACAATGAGCAGTTCTTC. Translated: CASSPDREYNNEQFF.

The chain links TRBV29-1 to TRBJ2-2, with 7 bases aligning to TRBD1. Unmatched junction bases numbered 9, after V lost 8 bases and J lost 3 bases. The CDR3 has 14 amino acids. The germline gives CDR1 SQVTM, CDR2 ANQGSEA. CDR3 in DNA: TGCAGCACCTGGACAGGACGGGACACCGGGGAGCTGTTTTTT. It is translated as CSTWTGRDTGELFF.

Comment on this clonotype: This may stem from a read error, because a much larger clone lies one nucleotide away. The V gene is TRBV12-3 or TRBV12-4, the J gene TRBJ2-7; 7 nucleotides align to TRBD1. This CDR3 has 13 amino acids. The CDR3 region has the DNA TGTGTCAGCGGCCGGGACAGCCCCTACGAGCAGTACTTC. It encodes CVSGRDSPYEQYF.

V and J are TRBV14 and TRBJ1-6; unclear D gene. Per the germline V gene, CDR1 is SGHDN and CDR2 is FVKESK. V gave up 4 bases and J gave up 9 bases, with 13 bases separating them. This CDR3 comprises 14 residues. The CDR3 sequence is CASSPIDPGSPLHF. The CDR3 DNA reads TGTGCCAGCAGCCCTATCGATCCCGGTTCACCCCTCCACTTT.

J is TRBJ1-6 and V is TRBV28; no definite D call. V was clipped by 5 bases and J by 10 bases, with 9 bases between them. CDR1 is MDHEN and CDR2 is SYDVKM in the germline V gene. CDR3 length: 12 residues. As DNA, the CDR3 is TGTGCCAGCAGTCCCCTTACATCACCCCTCCACTTT. It translates to CASSPLTSPLHF. The variable domain in full, completed from reference TRBV28 and TRBJ1-6, reads DVKVTQSSRYLVKRTGEKVFLECVQDMDHENMFWYRQDPGLGLRLIYFSYDVKMKEKGDIPEGYSVSREKKERFSLILESASTNQTSMYLCASSPLTSPLHFGNGTRLTVT.

This clonotype has a handful of counts. CDR3 loop: CASSLEPTANTGELFF. Written as DNA, the CDR3 is TGCGCCAGCAGCTTGGAACCAACCGCGAACACCGGGGAGCTGTTTTTT. The chain couples TRBV5-1 to TRBJ2-2; D remains unclear. The germline V gene encodes CDR1 SGHRS and CDR2 YFSETQ. The CDR3 covers 16 residues. Trimming pared 0 bases from V and 0 bases from J, leaving 9 bases between.

The J gene is TRBJ2-5, the V gene TRBV6-5; 8 positions match TRBD1. Per the germline V gene, CDR1 is MNHEY and CDR2 is SVGAGI. The CDR3 has 15 residues. V gave up 5 bases and J gave up 2 bases; unmatched junction bases: 7. CDR3 nucleotide sequence: TGTGCCAGCAGTCCTGTGACAGGGGTACAAGAGACCCAGTACTTC. Protein product: CASSPVTGVQETQYF.

The chain employs TRBV7-1 and TRBJ2-3, with no clear D. Being an ORF, TRBV7-1 has a function that is uncertain. The CDR3 contains 14 residues. Deletions cut 5 bases from V and 2 bases from J, with 11 bases between. This chain's CDR3 is CASSPPGFTDTQYF. The CDR3 DNA sequence: TGTGCCAGCAGCCCTCCAGGCTTCACAGATACGCAGTATTTT.

This clonotype has ten or more counts. The chain uses TRBV12-5 and TRBJ2-5; 8 bases match TRBD2. Losses at the gene ends were 2 bases for V and 2 bases for J; bases not matched to a gene: 4. Germline assignment: CDR1 LGHNT and CDR2 FRNRAP. The CDR3 sequence is 15 residues long. This CDR3 is CASGLLLAVQETQYF. DNA for the CDR3: TGTGCTAGTGGTTTGTTACTAGCGGTGCAAGAGACCCAGTACTTC.

This clonotype has a count of ten or more. This chain links TRBV6-1 with TRBJ1-2, with D hard to call. The CDR3 consists of 12 residues. Germline V gene data show CDR1 as MNHNS and CDR2 as SASEGT. V was cut by 6 bases and J by 4 bases, with 9 bases left in between. The CDR3 is CASSFIGYGYTF. CDR3 nucleotides: TGTGCCAGCAGCTTCATCGGCTATGGCTACACCTTC.

V is TRBV29-1 and J is TRBJ1-1, with D perhaps matching TRBD1 (5 bases). V was cut by 4 bases and J by 0 bases, with 9 bases left in between. The CDR3 totals 13 residues. CDR1 and CDR2 (germline): SQVTM, ANQGSEA. In DNA form, the CDR3 reads TGCAGCGTTGTAGGAGGGGTGAACACTGAAGCTTTCTTT. It codes for CSVVGGVNTEAFF.

A few counts support this clonotype. This rearrangement joins TRBV5-4 to TRBJ2-5; 7 bases match TRBD2. With V trimmed by 5 bases and J by 2 bases, 6 bases remained unmatched. The CDR3 covers 14 residues. From germline, CDR1 is SGHNT and CDR2 YYREEE (reference sequence). The DNA of the CDR3 is TGTGCCAGCAGAGAGACGGGACTACAAGAGACCCAGTACTTC. Protein product: CASRETGLQETQYF.

This clonotype was counted many times. V usage is TRBV28 and J usage is TRBJ2-3; 8 bases are a match to TRBD1. Germline CDR1 reads MDHEN; CDR2 reads SYDVKM. The CDR3 spans 14 residues. V trimming: 5 bases; J trimming: 4 bases; junction bases outside the gene matches: 5. This CDR3 is CASSTDRDPDTQYF. As DNA, the CDR3 is TGTGCCAGCAGTACGGACAGGGACCCAGATACGCAGTATTTT.

The CDR3 DNA follows: TGTGCCAGCAGTGAGATAGGGGGGTATGGCTACACCTTC. Its protein is CASSEIGGYGYTF. This rearrangement joins TRBV6-6 to TRBJ1-2, with a tentative D call TRBD1 (6 bases). This CDR3 is 13 amino acids long. V was pared by 5 bases and J by 5 bases, with 12 bases between. Per the germline V gene, CDR1 is MNHNY and CDR2 is SVGAGI (reference sequence).

A few counts support this clonotype. J is TRBJ2-7 and V is TRBV12-3 or TRBV12-4; D possibly corresponds to TRBD2 (7 bases). The CDR3 is 14 residues long. V lost 8 bases to trimming and J lost 6 bases, with 20 bases between them. Written as DNA, the CDR3 is TGTGCCAGCGCTCGTACTGGGGCGGGGGCCGAGCAGTACGTC. It yields the protein CASARTGAGAEQYV.